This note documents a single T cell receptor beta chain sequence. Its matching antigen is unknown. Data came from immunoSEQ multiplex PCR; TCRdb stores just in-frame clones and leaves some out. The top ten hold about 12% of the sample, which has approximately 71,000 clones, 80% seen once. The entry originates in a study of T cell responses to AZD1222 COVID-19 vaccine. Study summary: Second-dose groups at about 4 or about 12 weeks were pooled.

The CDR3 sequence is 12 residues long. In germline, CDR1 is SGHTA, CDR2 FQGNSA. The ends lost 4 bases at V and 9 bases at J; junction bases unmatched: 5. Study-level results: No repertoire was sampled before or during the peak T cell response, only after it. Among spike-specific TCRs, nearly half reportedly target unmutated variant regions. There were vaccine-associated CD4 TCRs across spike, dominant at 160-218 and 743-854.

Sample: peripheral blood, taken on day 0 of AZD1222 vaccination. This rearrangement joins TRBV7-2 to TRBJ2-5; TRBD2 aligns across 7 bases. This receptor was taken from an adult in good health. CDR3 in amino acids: CASSSGLGPQYF. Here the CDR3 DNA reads TGTGCCAGCAGCTCAGGACTAGGGCCCCAGTACTTC.